One TCR beta chain is described in this entry. The CDR3 consists of 13 residues. J gave up 5 bases and V 9 bases, and 5 bases lay outside the gene matches. CDR1 SNHLY and CDR2 FYNNEI come from the germline V gene. The entry originates in a study of PD-L1 blockade in urothelial cancer. Study overall: Atezolizumab 1,200 mg was given intravenously every 3 weeks, starting 2014. Reported median T cell count for blood samples was more than 140,000. Researchers looked at the blood 3 weeks (second dose) and 6 weeks after treatment began. About 85% of the roughly 29 patients were men whose urothelial cancer was bladder-origin.

Sequencing used immunoSEQ multiplex PCR; TCRdb keeps in-frame clones, though not all of them. Of approximately 110,000 clones in the sample, 70% to 90% were seen once. The receptor comes from a man between 50 and 59 years old with urothelial cancer. The chain uses TRBV2 and TRBJ2-3; TRBD1 agrees at 10 bases. The sequenced sample was PBMCs, obtained around atezolizumab (anti-PD-L1) treatment. CDR3 nucleotides: TGTGCCAGGACAGGGGGCCTAATAGATACGCAGTATTTT. This encodes CARTGGLIDTQYF.